This T cell receptor (beta chain) was observed in a study of cytomegalovirus exposure and HLA in healthy donors. 60 Vbeta and 13 Jbeta primers were used in PCR. Clones were read by immunoSEQ multiplex PCR, and TCRdb kept only the in-frame ones, dropping some. The profile shows 250,000 or so clones, 85% to 95% of them singletons. The ends lost 6 bases at V and 1 base at J; junction bases unmatched: 11. The CDR3 loop spans 16 amino acids. CDR1 and CDR2 (germline): SEHNR, FQNEAQ (reference sequence). Whole-study results and caveats: Listed as cytomegalovirus-associated were around 160 TCR beta chains. Researchers reported in a later analysis that a missense DCLRE1C variant was tied to TCR beta V- and J-gene trimming.

Remarks on this clone: Its antigen is currently unknown.

Sequenced material: PBMCs. V and J are TRBV7-9 and TRBJ2-5; 7 bases are shared with TRBD1. The sequence was collected from a girl between 2 and 10 years old in good health and CMV-seronegative. In DNA form, the CDR3 reads TGTGCCAGCAGTCCAATTGGGGACAGAGCCCAAGAGACCCAGTACTTC. Protein: CASSPIGDRAQETQYF.